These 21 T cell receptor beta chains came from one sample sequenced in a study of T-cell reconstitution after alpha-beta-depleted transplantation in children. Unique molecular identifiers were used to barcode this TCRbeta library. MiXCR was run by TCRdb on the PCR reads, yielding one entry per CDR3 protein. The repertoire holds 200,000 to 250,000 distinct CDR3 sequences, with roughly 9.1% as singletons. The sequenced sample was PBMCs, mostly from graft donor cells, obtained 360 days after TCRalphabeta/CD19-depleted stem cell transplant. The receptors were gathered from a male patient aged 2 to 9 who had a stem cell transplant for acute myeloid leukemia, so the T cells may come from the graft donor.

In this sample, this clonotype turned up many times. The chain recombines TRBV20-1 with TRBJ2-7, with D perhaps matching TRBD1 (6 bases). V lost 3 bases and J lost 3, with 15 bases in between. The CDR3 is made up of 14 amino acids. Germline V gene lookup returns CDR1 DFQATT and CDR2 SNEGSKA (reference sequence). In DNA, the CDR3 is TGCAGTGCTAGCGTTTCGCAGGGGCGCTACGAGCAGTACTTC. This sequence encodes CSASVSQGRYEQYF.

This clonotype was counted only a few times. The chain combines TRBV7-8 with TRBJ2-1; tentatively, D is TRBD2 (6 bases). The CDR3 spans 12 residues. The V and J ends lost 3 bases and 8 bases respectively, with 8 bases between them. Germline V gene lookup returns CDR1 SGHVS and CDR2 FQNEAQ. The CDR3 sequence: CASSFGGYEQFF. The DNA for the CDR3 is TGTGCCAGCAGCTTCGGGGGTTATGAGCAGTTCTTC.

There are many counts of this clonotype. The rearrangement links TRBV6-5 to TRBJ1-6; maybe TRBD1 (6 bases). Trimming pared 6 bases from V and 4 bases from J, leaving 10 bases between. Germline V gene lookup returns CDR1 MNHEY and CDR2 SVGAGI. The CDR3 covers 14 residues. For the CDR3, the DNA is TGTGCCAGCAGACCGGGACAATATAATTCACCCCTCCACTTT. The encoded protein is CASRPGQYNSPLHF.

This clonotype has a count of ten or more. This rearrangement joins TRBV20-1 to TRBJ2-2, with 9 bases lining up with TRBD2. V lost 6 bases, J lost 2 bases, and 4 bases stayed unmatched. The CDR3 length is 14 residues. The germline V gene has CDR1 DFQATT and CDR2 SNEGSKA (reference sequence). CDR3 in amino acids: CSAQGLANTGELFF. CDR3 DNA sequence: TGCAGTGCCCAGGGACTAGCTAACACCGGGGAGCTGTTTTTT.

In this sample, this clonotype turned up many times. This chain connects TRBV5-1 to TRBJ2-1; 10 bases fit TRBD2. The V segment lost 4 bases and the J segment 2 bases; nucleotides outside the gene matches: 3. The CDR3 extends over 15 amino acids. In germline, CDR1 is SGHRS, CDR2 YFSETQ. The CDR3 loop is CASSRTSGPYNEQFF. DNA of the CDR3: TGCGCCAGCAGCCGGACTAGCGGCCCCTACAATGAGCAGTTCTTC. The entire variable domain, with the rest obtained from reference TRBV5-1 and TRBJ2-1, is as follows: KAGVTQTPRYLIKTRGQQVTLSCSPISGHRSVSWYQQTPGQGLQFLFEYFSETQRNKGNFPGRFSGRQFSNSRSEMNVSTLELGDSALYLCASSRTSGPYNEQFFGPGTRLTVL.

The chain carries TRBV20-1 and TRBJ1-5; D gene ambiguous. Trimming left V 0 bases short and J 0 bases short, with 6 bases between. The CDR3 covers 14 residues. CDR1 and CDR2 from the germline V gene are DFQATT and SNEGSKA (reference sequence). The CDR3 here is CSARDSSSNQPQHF. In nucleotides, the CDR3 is TGCAGTGCTAGAGATAGCAGTAGCAATCAGCCCCAGCATTTT.

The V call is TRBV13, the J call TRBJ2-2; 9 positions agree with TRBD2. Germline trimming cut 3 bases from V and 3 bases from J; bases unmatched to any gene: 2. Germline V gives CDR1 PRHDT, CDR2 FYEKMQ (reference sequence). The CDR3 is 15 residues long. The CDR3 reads CASSFSGRYTGELFF. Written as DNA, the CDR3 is TGTGCCAGCAGCTTTAGCGGGAGATACACCGGGGAGCTGTTTTTT.

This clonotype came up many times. The chain's CDR3 is CASSLDRNVLTF. CDR3 in DNA: TGCGCCAGCAGCTTGGATCGAAACGTCCTGACTTTC. The V gene is TRBV5-1, the J gene TRBJ2-6; D not resolved. The germline CDR1 and CDR2 sequences are SGHRS and YFSETQ. CDR3 length: 12 amino acids. Between the trimmed V and J ends, which lost 0 bases and 10 bases, there was a span of 5 bases.

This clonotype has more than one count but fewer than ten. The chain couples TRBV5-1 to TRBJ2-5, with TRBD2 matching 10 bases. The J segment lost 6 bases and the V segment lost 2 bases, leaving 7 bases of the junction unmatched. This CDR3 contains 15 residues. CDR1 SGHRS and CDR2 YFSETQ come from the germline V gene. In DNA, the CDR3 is TGCGCCAGCAGCTTTAAGCGGGAGGGCCCTCAGACCCAGTACTTC. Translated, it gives CASSFKREGPQTQYF.

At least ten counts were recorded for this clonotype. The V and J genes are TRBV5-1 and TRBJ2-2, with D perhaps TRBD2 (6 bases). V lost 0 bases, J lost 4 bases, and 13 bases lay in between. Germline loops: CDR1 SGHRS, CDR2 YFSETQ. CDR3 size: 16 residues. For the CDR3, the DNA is TGCGCCAGCAGCTTGGTCCGGGACTCGAGCACCGGGGAGCTGTTTTTT. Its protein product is CASSLVRDSSTGELFF. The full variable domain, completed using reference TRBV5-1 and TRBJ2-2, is KAGVTQTPRYLIKTRGQQVTLSCSPISGHRSVSWYQQTPGQGLQFLFEYFSETQRNKGNFPGRFSGRQFSNSRSEMNVSTLELGDSALYLCASSLVRDSSTGELFFGEGSRLTVL.

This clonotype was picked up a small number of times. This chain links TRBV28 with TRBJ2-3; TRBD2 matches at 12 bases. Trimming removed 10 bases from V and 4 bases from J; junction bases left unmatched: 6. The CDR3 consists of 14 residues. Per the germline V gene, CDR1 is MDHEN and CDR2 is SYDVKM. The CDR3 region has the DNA TGTGCCACCAGACTAGCGGGAGTGTCAGATACGCAGTATTTT. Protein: CATRLAGVSDTQYF. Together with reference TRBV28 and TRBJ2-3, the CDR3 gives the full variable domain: DVKVTQSSRYLVKRTGEKVFLECVQDMDHENMFWYRQDPGLGLRLIYFSYDVKMKEKGDIPEGYSVSREKKERFSLILESASTNQTSMYLCATRLAGVSDTQYFGPGTRLTVL.

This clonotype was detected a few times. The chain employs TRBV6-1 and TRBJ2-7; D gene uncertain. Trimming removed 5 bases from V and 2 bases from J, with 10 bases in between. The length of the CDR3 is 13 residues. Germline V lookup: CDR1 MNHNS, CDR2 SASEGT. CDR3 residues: CASSLNRAYEQYF. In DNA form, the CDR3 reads TGTGCCAGCAGTCTCAATCGGGCCTACGAGCAGTACTTC.

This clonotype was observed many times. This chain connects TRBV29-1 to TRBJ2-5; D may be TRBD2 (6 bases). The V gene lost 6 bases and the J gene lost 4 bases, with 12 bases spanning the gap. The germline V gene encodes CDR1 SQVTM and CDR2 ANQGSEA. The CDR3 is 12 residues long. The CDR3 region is CSVAGGGETQYF. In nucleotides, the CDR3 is TGCAGCGTCGCCGGGGGAGGAGAGACCCAGTACTTC.

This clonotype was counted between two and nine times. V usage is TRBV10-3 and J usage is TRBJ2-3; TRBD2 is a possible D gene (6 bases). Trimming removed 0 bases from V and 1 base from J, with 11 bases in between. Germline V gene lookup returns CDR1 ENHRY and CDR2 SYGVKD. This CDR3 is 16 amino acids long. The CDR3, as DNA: TGTGCCATCAGTGAGTCGTCGGGAGCGGGCACAGATACGCAGTATTTT. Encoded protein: CAISESSGAGTDTQYF.

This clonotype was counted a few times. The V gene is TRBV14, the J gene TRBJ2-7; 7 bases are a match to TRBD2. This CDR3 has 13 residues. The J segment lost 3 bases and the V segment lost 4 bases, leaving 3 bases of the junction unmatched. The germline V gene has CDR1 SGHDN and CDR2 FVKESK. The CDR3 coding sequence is TGTGCCAGCAGCCCCCGCGGGAGCTACGAGCAGTACTTC. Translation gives CASSPRGSYEQYF. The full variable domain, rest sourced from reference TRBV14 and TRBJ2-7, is EAGVTQFPSHSVIEKGQTVTLRCDPISGHDNLYWYRRVMGKEIKFLLHFVKESKQDESGMPNNRFLAERTGGTYSTLKVQPAELEDSGVYFCASSPRGSYEQYFGPGTRLTVT.

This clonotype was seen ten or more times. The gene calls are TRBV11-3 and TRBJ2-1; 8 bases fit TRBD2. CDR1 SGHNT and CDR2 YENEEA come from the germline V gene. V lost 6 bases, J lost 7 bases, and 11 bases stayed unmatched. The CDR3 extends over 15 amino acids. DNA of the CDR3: TGTGCCAGCAGACTCGGGACTAGTTCCCAAAATGAGCAGTTCTTC. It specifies CASRLGTSSQNEQFF. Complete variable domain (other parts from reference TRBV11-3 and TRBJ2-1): EAGVVQSPRYKIIEKKQPVAFWCNPISGHNTLYWYLQNLGQGPELLIRYENEEAVDDSQLPKDRFSAERLKGVDSTLKIQPAELGDSAVYLCASRLGTSSQNEQFFGPGTRLTVL.

CDR3 nucleotides: TGTGCCACCAGCAGAGGAGAGATGAACACCGGGGAGCTGTTTTTT. Translated: CATSRGEMNTGELFF. The chain uses TRBV15 and TRBJ2-2; the D is unclear. Trimming removed 1 base from V and 1 base from J, with 7 bases in between. The germline gives CDR1 LNHNV, CDR2 YYDKDF (reference sequence). The CDR3 has 15 residues.

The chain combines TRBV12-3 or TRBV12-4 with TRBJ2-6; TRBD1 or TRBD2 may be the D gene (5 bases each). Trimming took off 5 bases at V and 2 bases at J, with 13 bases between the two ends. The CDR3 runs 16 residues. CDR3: CASSPPGPAGANVLTF. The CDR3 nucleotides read TGTGCCAGCAGTCCTCCGGGACCTGCTGGGGCCAACGTCCTGACTTTC.

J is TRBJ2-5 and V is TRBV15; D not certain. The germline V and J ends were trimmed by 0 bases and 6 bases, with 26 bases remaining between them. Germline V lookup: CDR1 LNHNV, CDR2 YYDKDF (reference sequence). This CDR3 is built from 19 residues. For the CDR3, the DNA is TGTGCCACCAGCAGAGATGGCGGCGTATTAGCCAAGGATTTTCAGACCCAGTACTTC. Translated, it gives CATSRDGGVLAKDFQTQYF.

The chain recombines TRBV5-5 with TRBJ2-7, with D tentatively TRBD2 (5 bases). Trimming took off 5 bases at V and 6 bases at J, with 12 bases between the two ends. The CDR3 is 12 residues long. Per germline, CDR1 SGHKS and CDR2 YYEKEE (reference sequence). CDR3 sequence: CASRLVPLEQYF. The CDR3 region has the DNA TGTGCCAGCAGACTAGTCCCTCTCGAGCAGTACTTC.

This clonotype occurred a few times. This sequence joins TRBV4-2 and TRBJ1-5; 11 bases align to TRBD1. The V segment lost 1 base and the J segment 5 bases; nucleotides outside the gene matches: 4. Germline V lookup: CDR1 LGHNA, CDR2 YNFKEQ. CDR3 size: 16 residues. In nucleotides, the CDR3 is TGTGCCAGCAGCCAAGGCCCGGGACAGGGGGATCAGCCCCAGCATTTT. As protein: CASSQGPGQGDQPQHF.